This T cell receptor beta chain was obtained from a study of glioma-infiltrating T cells after dendritic cell vaccination. Primers: 60 V beta forward and 13 J beta reverse. Assay used: immunoSEQ multiplex PCR; TCRdb lists only in-frame clones, some missing. Of 75,000 to 95,000 clones in the sample, about 81% are singletons; the top ten hold less than 2.5%. The time point is: after dendritic cell vaccination, including at tumor progression/relapse. PBMC sampling occurred before vaccination, two weeks after the third dose, and at progression. CDR1 is MGHDK, CDR2 SYGVNS, per germline. Trimming pared 3 bases from V and 4 bases from J, leaving 18 bases between. This CDR3 is built from 16 residues.

The rearrangement uses TRBV25-1 and TRBJ1-2; perhaps TRBD1 as D (5 bases). This specimen was blood, taken after dendritic cell vaccination. This receptor was taken from a human donor with glioblastoma. CDR3 nucleotide sequence: TGTGCCAGCAGTGATCTCCGGACTAAACAGGCCTATGGCTACACCTTC. Translated, it gives CASSDLRTKQAYGYTF.